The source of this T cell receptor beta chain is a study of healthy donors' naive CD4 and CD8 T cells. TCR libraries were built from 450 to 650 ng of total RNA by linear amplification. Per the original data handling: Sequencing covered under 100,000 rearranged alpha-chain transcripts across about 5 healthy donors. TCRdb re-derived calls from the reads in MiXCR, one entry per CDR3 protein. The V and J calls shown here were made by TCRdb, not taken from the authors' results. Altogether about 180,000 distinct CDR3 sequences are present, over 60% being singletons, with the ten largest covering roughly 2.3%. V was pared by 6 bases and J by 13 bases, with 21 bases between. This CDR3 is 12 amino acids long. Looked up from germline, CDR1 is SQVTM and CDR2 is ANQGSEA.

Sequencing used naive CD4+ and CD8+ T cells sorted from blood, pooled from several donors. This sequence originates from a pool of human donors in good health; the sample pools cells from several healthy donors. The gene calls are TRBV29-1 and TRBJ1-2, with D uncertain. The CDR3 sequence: CSVRKSSGVGTF. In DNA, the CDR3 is TGCAGCGTCCGCAAAAGCTCCGGGGTTGGCACCTTC.